This TCR delta chain was captured in a study of gamma-delta T cells after stem cell transplantation (dated by TCRdb to the mid-2010s). This clone is regarded as medium-sized (0.01 to 0.1%). There is no known antigen for this receptor. Within one base of it there is no much larger clone, and no base qualities were kept. From its cysteine to its phenylalanine, the CDR3 spans 15 amino acids. The only DNA kept is the CDR3, 45 bases in frame from the first base. Trimming at the junction amounts to 2 bases on V and 4 bases on J, and the germline ends lie 16 bases apart. The germline V gene encodes CDR1 GEAIGNYY and CDR2 EKD. The library was made by RT-PCR. The data were produced on an Illumina MiSeq. Identical DNA sequences were merged into single rows after TCRdb reprocessed the public reads with CATT. The sample table records about 1,500 delta-chain clones; around 8% of these occur just once. About 49% of the sample lies in the top ten.

The source of this sequence is a human donor. It is not recorded whose cells these are; they may come from a transplant donor. Sequenced input: gamma-delta T cells. Here the chain combines TRDV2 and TRDJ1; the D gene is possibly TRDD3, with 6 bases matching. The CDR3 is CACDILGAGSDKLIF. In nucleotide form, the sequence is TGTGCCTGTGACATACTGGGCGCCGGGAGCGATAAACTCATCTTT.